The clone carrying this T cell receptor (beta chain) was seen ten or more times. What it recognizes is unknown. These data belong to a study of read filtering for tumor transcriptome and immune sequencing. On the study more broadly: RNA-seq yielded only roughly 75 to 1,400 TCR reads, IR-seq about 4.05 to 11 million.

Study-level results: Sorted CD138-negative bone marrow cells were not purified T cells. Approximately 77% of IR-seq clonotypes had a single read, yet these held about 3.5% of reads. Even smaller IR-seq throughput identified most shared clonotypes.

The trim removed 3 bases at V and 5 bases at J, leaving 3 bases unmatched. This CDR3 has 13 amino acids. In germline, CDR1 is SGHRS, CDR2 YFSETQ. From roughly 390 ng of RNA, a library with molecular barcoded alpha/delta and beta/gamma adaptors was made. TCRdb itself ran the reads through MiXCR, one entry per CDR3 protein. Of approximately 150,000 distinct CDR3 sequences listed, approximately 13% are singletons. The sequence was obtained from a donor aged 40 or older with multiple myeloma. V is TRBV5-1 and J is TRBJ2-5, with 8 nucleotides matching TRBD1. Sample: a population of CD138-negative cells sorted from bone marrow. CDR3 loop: CASSSDRVETQYF. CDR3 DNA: TGCGCCAGCAGCTCGGACAGGGTCGAGACCCAGTACTTC.